One T cell receptor beta chain is described in this entry. Its specific antigen is unknown. No clone much larger than this one lies a single base away; base qualities are absent. These data originate in a study of T-cell memory formation after mild COVID-19 (dated by TCRdb to the early 2020s). For context, the study as a whole: TCR sequence clusters from the two donors were found to be largely donor specific. In a couple of donors, T-cell clones that expanded and contracted after mild COVID-19 were tracked by sequencing TCRalpha and TCRbeta repertoires over time. Two young, previously healthy adult volunteers, one female and one male, were included in the cohort. On the study overall, not on this receptor specifically: Some responding clones were found in pre-infection memory, which suggests that pre-existing cross-reactive memory T cells took part in the SARS-CoV-2 response. Contracting CD4+ clones were located mainly in the CM and EM memory subsets, whereas CD8+ clones were found to be enriched in EMRA. The second-wave clones that peaked on day 37 were not confirmed to be SARS-CoV-2 specific. Only two mild cases were covered in the study, and larger cohorts including severe cases with pre-infection samples were considered necessary. Clones contracting from day 15 to 85 had balanced CD4/CD8 phenotypes, while a second wave expanding from day 15 to 37 was biased towards CD4+.

The CDR3 holds 14 amino acids from the cysteine to the phenylalanine. Of all the DNA, just the CDR3 is kept, 42 bases in frame from base 1. A distance of 10 bases separates the germline ends of V and J, which lose 3 bases and 2 bases respectively. The germline V gene yields KGHSH for CDR1 and LQKENI for CDR2. PBMCs were isolated by Ficoll-Paque density gradient centrifugation. These reads were obtained on an Illumina NovaSeq 6000. TCRalpha and TCRbeta cDNA libraries were constructed by 5'RACE with constant-segment primers, with sample barcodes and unique molecular identifiers being introduced. Trizol reagent was used to extract RNA from every sample. The libraries were amplified in two PCR steps, and the second step added a second sample barcode and Illumina TruSeq adapters. Sequencing of the libraries was done on an Illumina NovaSeq, producing 2 x 150 bp paired-end reads. Per the original workflow: With migec v1.2.7, reads were demultiplexed and then collapsed into UMI-guided consensus sequences. With mixcr v2.1.11, UMI consensuses were aligned to TRA and TRB V and J templates and assembled into clonotypes. Clonotypes were classified as expanded or contracted when called significant by both edgeR and NoisET, with noise models trained on biological replicates. For edgeR calls, a false discovery rate-adjusted p below 0.01 and a log2 fold-change threshold of 1 were applied. As an exploratory analysis of dynamics, PCA with hierarchical clustering was applied to max-normalized trajectories of the 1000 most abundant clonotypes. Each responding clone was given a CD4 or CD8 phenotype based on the CD4+ and CD8+ repertoires, which had been sequenced separately. TCRdb cleaned the public reads at Q25 with fastp, built clones with MiXCR and kept in-frame beta chains. Every distinct CDR3 protein forms one entry, paired with its most common genes and DNA. The V and J calls and clone size come from TCRdb's table, not from the authors' own analysis. A total of approximately 240,000 distinct CDR3 sequences appear in this sample, less than 20% of them only once. In total, the top ten clones hold about 4% of the sample.

Sequencing was carried out using PBMCs or a T cell subset sorted from them (not recorded which). The sequence was obtained from a young man who had mild COVID-19 (a few samples of this study predate the infection). The sample titles of this study are shuffled in the database, so cell type and time point are left out; the donor was told from shared clones. Recombination linked TRBV18 to TRBJ2-5; the D gene lacks a confident call. At the DNA level, the sequence is TGTGCCAGCTCACCGTGGGGAATTCAAGAGACCCAGTACTTC. Translated, it reads CASSPWGIQETQYF.